Listed here are 6 T cell receptor beta chains from one sample, sequenced in a study of OX40 agonist ivuxolimab in advanced cancers. The repertoire was sequenced with immunoSEQ multiplex PCR; TCRdb's copy has only in-frame clones and lacks some. The top ten hold roughly 12% of the sample, which has more than 50,000 clones, 90% to 95% seen once. Here the sequenced sample was CD4+ or CD8+ T cells sorted from blood, taken in a trial of the OX40 agonist ivuxolimab. These receptors were taken from an adult with an advanced solid tumor such as melanoma, head and neck, liver or kidney cancer.

The chain carries TRBV29-1 and TRBJ2-1, with TRBD2 matching 15 bases. Germline V gene data show CDR1 as SQVTM and CDR2 as ANQGSEA. The CDR3 extends over 16 amino acids. J was trimmed by 5 bases and V by 6 bases; bases with no gene match: 8. For the CDR3, the DNA is TGCAGCGTGGGACTAGCGGGGGGCCTTACCAACAATGAGCAGTTCTTC. It yields the protein CSVGLAGGLTNNEQFF.

The chain employs TRBV19 and TRBJ2-6; 10 nucleotides match TRBD1. Germline CDR1 and CDR2: LNHDA and SQIVND (reference sequence). The CDR3 extends over 17 amino acids. V was clipped by 9 bases and J by 0 bases; unmatched bases: 8. CDR3 in DNA: TGTGCCAGCCGGGACAGGGGCGTAGGCTCTGGGGCCAACGTCCTGACTTTC. It specifies CASRDRGVGSGANVLTF.

This chain uses TRBV18 with TRBJ2-2; 9 positions match TRBD1. Trimming cost V 6 bases and J 3 bases; bases outside gene matches: 2. Germline CDR1 KGHSH, CDR2 LQKENI. The CDR3 is 14 residues long. CDR3 sequence: CASSRDRDTGELFF. The DNA of the CDR3 is TGTGCCAGCTCCCGGGACAGGGACACCGGGGAGCTGTTTTTT. The variable domain in full, with the rest retrieved from reference TRBV18 and TRBJ2-2, is NAGVMQNPRHLVRRRGQEARLRCSPMKGHSHVYWYRQLPEEGLKFMVYLQKENIIDESGMPKERFSAEFPKEGPSILRIQQVVRGDSAAYFCASSRDRDTGELFFGEGSRLTVL.

The chain combines TRBV19 with TRBJ2-1, with a possible D match to TRBD1 (6 bases). V was trimmed by 4 bases and J by 0 bases, leaving 19 bases between them. The CDR3 is 18 residues long. Germline-derived CDR1 and CDR2 are LNHDA and SQIVND (reference sequence). The CDR3 spells CASSRGPRDISSYNEQFF. Written as DNA, the CDR3 is TGTGCCAGTAGTAGAGGCCCCCGGGACATTAGCTCCTACAATGAGCAGTTCTTC.

This chain links TRBV10-3 with TRBJ2-3; 10 nucleotides align to TRBD2. V was clipped by 4 bases and J by 4 bases; unmatched bases: 17. The CDR3 spans 19 residues. The germline V gene has CDR1 ENHRY and CDR2 SYGVKD. CDR3 DNA sequence: TGTGCCATCAGTGTAAGAAGCGGGAGGGCCGCGGATGGATCAGATACGCAGTATTTT. Translation gives CAISVRSGRAADGSDTQYF.

V is TRBV14 and J is TRBJ1-1; perhaps TRBD1 as D (5 bases). This CDR3 is built from 15 residues. V was pared by 2 bases and J by 7 bases, with 17 bases between. CDR1 and CDR2 (germline): SGHDN, FVKESK. The CDR3 loop reads CASSQSSLRGREAFF. The CDR3 coding sequence is TGTGCCAGCAGCCAATCGTCATTAAGGGGTCGTGAAGCTTTCTTT. The full variable domain, completed using reference TRBV14 and TRBJ1-1, is EAGVTQFPSHSVIEKGQTVTLRCDPISGHDNLYWYRRVMGKEIKFLLHFVKESKQDESGMPNNRFLAERTGGTYSTLKVQPAELEDSGVYFCASSQSSLRGREAFFGQGTRLTVV.